This is a list of T cell receptor beta chains from one sample in a study of chemoradiotherapy in HPV16-positive cancers. The repertoire was sequenced with immunoSEQ multiplex PCR; TCRdb's copy has only in-frame clones and lacks some. Here the sample spans roughly 2,300 clones, around 87% being singletons. This material consisted of tumor tissue, taken from a patient who underwent chemoradiotherapy. The receptors stem from a human donor with HPV-associated anogenital cancer. CDR3s include the opening cysteine and the closing phenylalanine or tryptophan. The D gene is left open where the match is weak. The size entry is marked missing in some rows and otherwise reads once, few, many or a size class.

J gene: TRBJ2-1
V gene: TRBV9
clone size: .
D gene: TRBD1
CDR3 DNA: TGTGCCAGCAGCTTGACCACCGGGACAGGGGCCTATGAGCAGTTCTTC
CDR3 protein: CASSLTTGTGAYEQFF

J gene: TRBJ1-2
V gene: TRBV29-1
clone size: .
D gene: .
CDR3 DNA: TGCAGCGTTGCAGCTGGACGGAATAACTATGGCTACACCTTC
CDR3 protein: CSVAAGRNNYGYTF

J gene: TRBJ1-1
V gene: TRBV10-3
clone size: .
D gene: .
CDR3 DNA: TGTGCCATCAGTGAGAATAGGGGCGTCAACACTGAAGCTTTCTTT
CDR3 protein: CAISENRGVNTEAFF

J gene: TRBJ1-2
V gene: TRBV30
clone size: .
D gene: TRBD1
CDR3 DNA: TGTGCCTGGAGTTTTGACAGGGTCTATGGCTACACCTTC
CDR3 protein: CAWSFDRVYGYTF

J gene: TRBJ1-2
V gene: TRBV5-4
clone size: .
D gene: .
CDR3 DNA: TGTGCCAGCAGCCAAACAAACAGCTATGGCTACACCTTC
CDR3 protein: CASSQTNSYGYTF

J gene: TRBJ2-5
V gene: TRBV5-1
clone size: .
D gene: TRBD2
CDR3 DNA: TGCGCCAGCAGCTGGGGTAGCGGGAGAGGAGAGACCCAGTACTTC
CDR3 protein: CASSWGSGRGETQYF

J gene: TRBJ2-6
V gene: TRBV28
clone size: .
D gene: .
CDR3 DNA: TGTGCCAGCCACAGCCCCTCTGGGGCCAACGTCCTGACTTTC
CDR3 protein: CASHSPSGANVLTF

J gene: TRBJ2-7
V gene: TRBV5-6
clone size: .
D gene: .
CDR3 DNA: TGTGCCAGCACCAAAGATTTGGCCGAGCAGTACTTC
CDR3 protein: CASTKDLAEQYF

J gene: TRBJ2-5
V gene: TRBV5-4
clone size: once
D gene: TRBD1
CDR3 DNA: TGTGCCAGCAGCAAACCGGGACAGGGTGGAGAGACCCAGTACTTC
CDR3 protein: CASSKPGQGGETQYF

J gene: TRBJ1-1
V gene: TRBV30
clone size: .
D gene: TRBD1
CDR3 DNA: TGTGCCTGGAGTGTACAATCGCAGGGGGCTCGTGCTTTCTTT
CDR3 protein: CAWSVQSQGARAFF

J gene: TRBJ1-2
V gene: TRBV6-5
clone size: .
D gene: TRBD1
CDR3 DNA: TGTGCCAGCAGTTACGCCAGGGGGGCCGCCTATGGCTACACCTTC
CDR3 protein: CASSYARGAAYGYTF

J gene: TRBJ1-4
V gene: TRBV30
clone size: .
D gene: .
CDR3 DNA: TGTGCCTGGACCAAGGGCAGGGCTACGGAAAAACTGTTTTTT
CDR3 protein: CAWTKGRATEKLFF

J gene: TRBJ2-6
V gene: TRBV7-8
clone size: once
D gene: .
CDR3 DNA: TGTGCCAGCAGCTTAGTAGTGCAGGCTTATGGGGCCAACGTCCTGACTTTC
CDR3 protein: CASSLVVQAYGANVLTF

J gene: TRBJ2-3
V gene: TRBV9
clone size: .
D gene: TRBD2
CDR3 DNA: TGTGCCAGCAGCGTAGCGGGGGGGCTCGATACGCAGTATTTT
CDR3 protein: CASSVAGGLDTQYF

J gene: TRBJ1-6
V gene: TRBV6-5
clone size: .
D gene: .
CDR3 DNA: TGTGCCAGCAGTCCCGGAATTCAGAATTCACCCCTCCACTTT
CDR3 protein: CASSPGIQNSPLHF

J gene: TRBJ1-2
V gene: TRBV19
clone size: .
D gene: TRBD1
CDR3 DNA: TGTGCCAGTAGTCGACAGGGAACCCACTATGGCTACACCTTC
CDR3 protein: CASSRQGTHYGYTF

J gene: TRBJ1-1
V gene: TRBV4-1
clone size: .
D gene: .
CDR3 DNA: TGCGCCAGCACCCTGCGGCCCCTCATGAACACTGAAGCTTTCTTT
CDR3 protein: CASTLRPLMNTEAFF

J gene: TRBJ1-5
V gene: TRBV28
clone size: .
D gene: .
CDR3 DNA: TGTGCCAGCAGACAAAGAAGCAGGAGTTATAGCAATCAGCCCCAGCATTTT
CDR3 protein: CASRQRSRSYSNQPQHF

J gene: TRBJ2-1
V gene: TRBV11-2
clone size: .
D gene: .
CDR3 DNA: TGTGCCAGCAGAACAGTTAGGGAGCAGTTCTTC
CDR3 protein: CASRTVREQFF

J gene: TRBJ2-4
V gene: TRBV6-8
clone size: .
D gene: .
CDR3 DNA: TGTGCCAGCAGTTCCCTCCGGGACAGAGTAGCGCGGGGAAACATTCAGTACTTC
CDR3 protein: CASSSLRDRVARGNIQYF

J gene: TRBJ1-4
V gene: TRBV5-6
clone size: .
D gene: TRBD1
CDR3 DNA: TGTGCCAGCAGCTTTATTAGACAGGGAGACGAAAAACTGTTTTTT
CDR3 protein: CASSFIRQGDEKLFF

J gene: TRBJ1-4
V gene: TRBV30
clone size: .
D gene: .
CDR3 DNA: TGTGCCTGGAGGACAATTGCAACTAATGAAAAACTGTTTTTT
CDR3 protein: CAWRTIATNEKLFF

J gene: TRBJ1-1
V gene: TRBV25-1
clone size: .
D gene: TRBD1
CDR3 DNA: TGTGCCAGCAGTGAATATGGGACAGGGGGCAGGACTGAAGCTTTCTTT
CDR3 protein: CASSEYGTGGRTEAFF

J gene: TRBJ1-4
V gene: TRBV4-3
clone size: once
D gene: .
CDR3 DNA: TGCGCCAGCAGCCAGGAAAAGAGGGTTACTAATGAAAAACTGTTTTTT
CDR3 protein: CASSQEKRVTNEKLFF

J gene: TRBJ2-5
V gene: TRBV11-1
clone size: .
D gene: TRBD2
CDR3 DNA: TGTGCCAGCAGCCCATTTGGGCTAGCGGGGGAGTCGTACCAAGAGACCCAGTACTTC
CDR3 protein: CASSPFGLAGESYQETQYF